These 10 T cell receptor beta chains came from one sample sequenced in a study of CD4 T cells in relation to SARS-CoV-2 and coronaviruses. The data were produced by immunoSEQ multiplex PCR, yet TCRdb's version contains in-frame clones alone and is incomplete. The sample lists 30,000 or so clones, approximately 79% occurring once. Unexposed donor CD4+ T cells date from about 2011-2018, before the COVID-19 pandemic. CD4+ T cells were isolated from the cells after roughly 11 days of culture. These receptors are not linked to any known antigen. Sequencing used CD4+ T cells from PBMCs, cultured in vitro. Receptor source: a human donor in good health.

This chain links TRBV7-8 with TRBJ2-1; TRBD2 aligns across 13 bases. Germline V gives CDR1 SGHVS, CDR2 FQNEAQ. V shed 5 bases and J 4 bases; nucleotides not matched to a gene: 5. This CDR3 contains 16 residues. CDR3 protein: CASSIGLAGEYNEQFF. In DNA, the CDR3 is TGTGCCAGCAGCATAGGACTAGCGGGGGAGTACAATGAGCAGTTCTTC.

The V and J genes are TRBV9 and TRBJ2-7; D might be TRBD2 (6 bases). The CDR3 runs to 15 residues. CDR1 is SGDLS, CDR2 YYNGEE, per germline. The germline V and J ends were trimmed by 4 bases and 6 bases, with 20 bases remaining between them. CDR3 sequence: CASSFGPPGDGEQYF. CDR3 nucleotide sequence: TGTGCCAGCAGCTTCGGACCCCCGGGAGACGGCGAGCAGTACTTC. Full variable domain (remainder filled in from reference TRBV9 and TRBJ2-7): DSGVTQTPKHLITATGQRVTLRCSPRSGDLSVYWYQQSLDQGLQFLIQYYNGEERAKGNILERFSAQQFPDLHSELNLSSLELGDSALYFCASSFGPPGDGEQYFGPGTRLTVT.

The genes are TRBV7-9 and TRBJ2-1; 12 bases line up with TRBD2. Germline V lookup: CDR1 SEHNR, CDR2 FQNEAQ (reference sequence). There are 18 residues in the CDR3. Germline trimming cut 1 base from V and 9 bases from J; bases unmatched to any gene: 13. The CDR3 protein is CASSLVSLAGGPLSEQFF. CDR3 DNA: TGTGCCAGCAGCTTAGTAAGTCTAGCGGGAGGGCCTTTAAGTGAGCAGTTCTTC.

This clone appeared a few times. This chain uses TRBV18 with TRBJ2-1; D possibly matches TRBD1 or TRBD2 (5 bases each). V was trimmed by 4 bases and J by 8 bases, leaving 12 bases between them. The CDR3 covers 13 residues. CDR1 and CDR2 from the germline V gene are KGHSH and LQKENI. This CDR3 is CASSRDPPHEQFF. CDR3 in DNA: TGTGCCAGCTCACGGGACCCGCCCCATGAGCAGTTCTTC.

This clone has a handful of counts. V usage is TRBV4-1 and J usage is TRBJ2-7, with 11 bases aligning to TRBD2. The CDR3 spans 17 residues. After removal of 0 bases from V and 3 bases from J, the junction contained 7 bases not matched to a gene. CDR1 and CDR2 (germline): MGHRA, YSYEKL. CDR3 region: CASSQEPGLAGSYEQYF. In DNA, the CDR3 is TGCGCCAGCAGCCAAGAACCAGGACTAGCGGGTAGCTACGAGCAGTACTTC.

The V gene is TRBV5-5, the J gene TRBJ2-7; a weak D match, TRBD1 (6 bases). Germline V CDR1 and CDR2: SGHKS, YYEKEE (reference sequence). The CDR3 length is 15 residues. The ends were cut back, 4 bases at V and 0 bases at J, with 14 bases in the middle. CDR3 region: CASSAGQTSSYEQYF. The CDR3, as DNA: TGTGCCAGCAGCGCCGGACAGACGAGCTCCTACGAGCAGTACTTC.

This chain links TRBV5-8 with TRBJ1-6; no clear D. The CDR3 consists of 15 residues. The ends were cut back, 1 base at V and 5 bases at J, with 10 bases in the middle. The germline V gene has CDR1 SGHTS and CDR2 YDEGEE. CDR3 loop: CASSLNGWHNSPLHF. The CDR3, as DNA: TGTGCCAGCAGCTTGAATGGGTGGCATAATTCACCCCTCCACTTT.

Only one count was recorded for this clone. The chain employs TRBV4-1 and TRBJ2-7; maybe TRBD2 (5 bases). The CDR3 sequence is 17 residues long. Germline V gene sequence: CDR1 MGHRA, CDR2 YSYEKL. Trimming removed 1 base at V and 5 bases at J, with 21 bases between. The CDR3 region has the DNA TGCGCCAGCAGCCAAGTATCCGCGGGCTCCGGCCCACACGAGCAGTACTTC. Translated: CASSQVSAGSGPHEQYF.

The gene calls are TRBV7-2 and TRBJ2-3; the match to TRBD2 covers 8 bases. CDR3 length: 16 residues. Germline V lookup: CDR1 SGHTA, CDR2 FQGNSA. After removal of 4 bases from V and 0 bases from J, the junction contained 6 bases not matched to a gene. The CDR3 loop is CASSYRAGGSTDTQYF. In DNA form, the CDR3 reads TGTGCCAGCAGCTACCGTGCGGGGGGCAGCACAGATACGCAGTATTTT.

A few counts support this clone. The gene calls are TRBV7-2 and TRBJ2-2; no reliable D call. The CDR3 length is 14 residues. Germline lookup yields CDR1 SGHTA and CDR2 FQGNSA. Trimming shortened V by 3 bases and J by 6 bases, and 11 bases separated the two germline ends. CDR3 sequence (DNA): TGTGCCAGCAGCTTTAGGGTTTCTTCCGGGGAGCTGTTTTTT. The encoded protein is CASSFRVSSGELFF.